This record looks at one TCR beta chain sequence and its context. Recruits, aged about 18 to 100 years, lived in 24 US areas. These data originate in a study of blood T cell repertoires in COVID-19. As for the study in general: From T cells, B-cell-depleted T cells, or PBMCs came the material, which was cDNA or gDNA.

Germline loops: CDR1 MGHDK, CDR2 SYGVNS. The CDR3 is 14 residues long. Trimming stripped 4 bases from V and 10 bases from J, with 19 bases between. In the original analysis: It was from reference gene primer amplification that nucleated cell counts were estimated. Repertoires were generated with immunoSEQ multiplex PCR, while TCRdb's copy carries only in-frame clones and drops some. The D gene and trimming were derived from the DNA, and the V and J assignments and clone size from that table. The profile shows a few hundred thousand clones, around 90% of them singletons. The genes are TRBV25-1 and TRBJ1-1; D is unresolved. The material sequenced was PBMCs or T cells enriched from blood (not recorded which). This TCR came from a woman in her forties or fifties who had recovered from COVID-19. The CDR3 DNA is TGTGCCAGCAGTGTGGGTCTTCCCCCGAGAGGAGCTTTCTTT. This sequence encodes CASSVGLPPRGAFF.